The next 4 T cell receptor beta chains were all read from a single sample in a study of T-cell memory formation after mild COVID-19. A single record per CDR3 protein comes from TCRdb applying MiXCR to the 5' RACE reads. The table lists 300,000 to 400,000 distinct CDR3 sequences, 15% to 20% of them singletons. Sequenced: PBMCs or a T cell subset sorted from them (not recorded which). Receptors originate from a man between 18 and 35 years old who had mild COVID-19 (a few samples of this study predate the infection). Cell type and time point are not known.

The chain carries TRBV14 and TRBJ1-2; D is ambiguous. CDR1 is SGHDN, CDR2 FVKESK, per germline. The CDR3 sequence is 15 residues long. Trimming stripped 4 bases from V and 8 bases from J, with 20 bases between. The CDR3 loop is CASSPMGAAGKGYTF. In DNA form, the CDR3 reads TGTGCCAGCAGCCCGATGGGTGCGGCCGGAAAAGGCTACACCTTC.

The chain links TRBV4-2 to TRBJ1-6; maybe TRBD1 (5 bases). Germline CDR1 LGHNA, CDR2 YNFKEQ. There are 16 residues in the CDR3. The V end lost 1 base, the J end lost 7 bases, and 14 bases lay between the germline ends. CDR3 loop: CASSQGEGRGNSPLHF. The CDR3 coding sequence is TGTGCCAGCAGCCAAGGGGAGGGGCGTGGAAATTCACCCCTCCACTTT.

This clonotype showed up just a few times. The CDR3 DNA reads TGTGCCAGCAGCCGCCCTCCGGGCCCCGAGGACACTGAAGCTTTCTTT. Amino acid sequence: CASSRPPGPEDTEAFF. The genes are TRBV6-6 and TRBJ1-1; D is uncertain. Germline CDR1 and CDR2: MNHNY and SVGAGI (reference sequence). The CDR3 totals 16 residues. Trimming pared 6 bases from V and 3 bases from J, leaving 20 bases between.

This clonotype was detected a few times. The gene calls are TRBV4-2 and TRBJ2-5; 8 nucleotides align to TRBD2. CDR3 length: 15 residues. The germline V gene has CDR1 LGHNA and CDR2 YNFKEQ. With 4 bases clipped from V and 2 bases from J, the junction kept 6 bases outside the gene matches. The CDR3 protein is CASSLLAGRQETQYF. The DNA for the CDR3 is TGTGCCAGCAGCCTGCTAGCGGGTAGGCAAGAGACCCAGTACTTC.